What follows is one TCR beta chain and its context. The junction had 6 bases not matched to a gene; V was cut back by 6 bases and J by 5 bases. Germline CDR1 is MNHEY and CDR2 is SVGAGI. CDR3 length: 15 residues. The sample is drawn from a study of cytomegalovirus exposure and HLA in healthy donors. In nominal health when sampled, donors likely had unrecorded immune exposures nonetheless. With 60 Vbeta and 13 Jbeta primers, the PCR was carried out. Libraries were prepared by immunoSEQ multiplex PCR; TCRdb keeps only in-frame clonotypes and omits some of them. This sample has under 200,000 clones, with roughly 73% found just once.

The specimen sequenced was PBMCs. The clonotype originates from a woman aged 25 to 45 in good health and CMV-seronegative. V is TRBV6-5 and J is TRBJ1-5; 11 nucleotides align to TRBD1. The CDR3 loop is CASRRTGGNHQPQHF. The CDR3 nucleotides are TGTGCCAGCAGGAGGACAGGGGGCAACCATCAGCCCCAGCATTTT.